Listed below are T cell receptor beta chains from one sample, sequenced in a study of T cell changes during pregnancy in multiple sclerosis. Sequenced by immunoSEQ multiplex PCR; TCRdb stores in-frame clones only, minus some. The sample has more than 85,000 clones, 85% to 95% seen once; the top ten hold about 1.3%. This sample comprised peripheral blood, obtained in the third trimester of pregnancy. Receptors originate from a female donor in good health, enrolled as a control in a pregnancy study. Each CDR3 is given with its conserved first and last residue. The order of the fields is V gene, D gene, J gene, clone size, CDR3 protein, CDR3 DNA. D genes are given only for firm matches. Clone size is stated in some rows and not others, as once, few, many or a class when expanded.

V gene: TRBV2; D gene: -; J gene: TRBJ1-2; clone size: -; CDR3 protein: CASSEGLLFTF; CDR3 DNA: TGTGCCAGCAGTGAAGGCCTTCTATTCACCTTC
V gene: TRBV5-1; D gene: -; J gene: TRBJ1-1; clone size: -; CDR3 protein: CASSPQVDRNTEAFF; CDR3 DNA: TGCGCCAGCAGCCCCCAGGTTGACAGGAACACTGAAGCTTTCTTT
V gene: TRBV7-8; D gene: -; J gene: TRBJ2-5; clone size: -; CDR3 protein: CASSLAVADAQETQYF; CDR3 DNA: TGTGCCAGCAGCTTAGCGGTAGCGGATGCTCAAGAGACCCAGTACTTC
V gene: TRBV7-2; D gene: TRBD2; J gene: TRBJ2-1; clone size: -; CDR3 protein: CASSLAAGGHNEQFF; CDR3 DNA: TGTGCCAGCAGCTTAGCGGCGGGAGGCCACAATGAGCAGTTCTTC
V gene: TRBV27; D gene: -; J gene: TRBJ2-3; clone size: -; CDR3 protein: CASSLSLPDSRTDTQYF; CDR3 DNA: TGTGCCAGCAGTTTATCCCTACCGGACAGCCGCACAGATACGCAGTATTTT
V gene: TRBV4-1; D gene: -; J gene: TRBJ2-7; clone size: -; CDR3 protein: CASSNGQTPYEQYF; CDR3 DNA: TGCGCCAGCAGCAACGGACAGACACCCTACGAGCAGTACTTC
V gene: TRBV7-9; D gene: TRBD2; J gene: TRBJ2-7; clone size: -; CDR3 protein: CASSLGGFNEQYF; CDR3 DNA: TGTGCCAGCAGCTTGGGGGGGTTCAACGAGCAGTACTTC
V gene: TRBV7-9; D gene: TRBD1; J gene: TRBJ1-4; clone size: -; CDR3 protein: CASSFGQGAREKLFF; CDR3 DNA: TGTGCCAGCAGCTTTGGACAGGGGGCAAGAGAAAAACTGTTTTTT
V gene: TRBV28; D gene: -; J gene: TRBJ2-1; clone size: -; CDR3 protein: CASSLRLHNEQFF; CDR3 DNA: TGTGCCAGCAGTTTGAGACTCCACAATGAGCAGTTCTTC
V gene: TRBV27; D gene: -; J gene: TRBJ1-1; clone size: -; CDR3 protein: CASSLLEGEAFF; CDR3 DNA: TGTGCCAGCAGTTTATTAGAGGGTGAAGCTTTCTTT
V gene: TRBV5-6; D gene: -; J gene: TRBJ2-4; clone size: -; CDR3 protein: CASSPTGLAKNIQYF; CDR3 DNA: TGTGCCAGCAGCCCGACAGGATTGGCCAAAAACATTCAGTACTTC
V gene: TRBV11-3; D gene: -; J gene: TRBJ2-7; clone size: -; CDR3 protein: CASSLDGGGEQYF; CDR3 DNA: TGTGCCAGCAGCTTAGATGGGGGAGGCGAGCAGTACTTC
V gene: TRBV6-1; D gene: TRBD1; J gene: TRBJ1-1; clone size: -; CDR3 protein: CASTRQGDTEAFF; CDR3 DNA: TGTGCCAGCACTAGACAGGGTGACACTGAAGCTTTCTTT
V gene: TRBV28; D gene: TRBD1; J gene: TRBJ1-4; clone size: -; CDR3 protein: CASSPDRGELNEKLFF; CDR3 DNA: TGTGCCAGCAGCCCGGACAGGGGGGAACTTAATGAAAAACTGTTTTTT
V gene: TRBV5-1; D gene: -; J gene: TRBJ2-3; clone size: -; CDR3 protein: CASSLGAITDTQYF; CDR3 DNA: TGCGCCAGCAGCTTGGGAGCGATCACAGATACGCAGTATTTT
V gene: TRBV29-1; D gene: -; J gene: TRBJ2-7; clone size: -; CDR3 protein: CSVEGAGTEQYF; CDR3 DNA: TGCAGCGTTGAAGGGGCAGGAACCGAGCAGTACTTC
V gene: TRBV28; D gene: -; J gene: TRBJ1-1; clone size: -; CDR3 protein: CASSFGRGAFF; CDR3 DNA: TGTGCCAGCAGTTTCGGTCGCGGAGCTTTCTTT
V gene: TRBV7-2; D gene: TRBD1; J gene: TRBJ2-1; clone size: -; CDR3 protein: CASSRDRVNEQFF; CDR3 DNA: TGTGCCAGCAGCAGGGACAGGGTGAATGAGCAGTTCTTC
V gene: TRBV15; D gene: -; J gene: TRBJ1-1; clone size: -; CDR3 protein: CATEAGAGWDTEAFF; CDR3 DNA: TGTGCCACCGAAGCAGGGGCCGGATGGGACACTGAAGCTTTCTTT
V gene: TRBV9; D gene: -; J gene: TRBJ1-1; clone size: once; CDR3 protein: CASSAGQRTFEAFF; CDR3 DNA: TGTGCCAGCAGCGCCGGACAGCGTACCTTTGAAGCTTTCTTT
V gene: TRBV5-1; D gene: TRBD1; J gene: TRBJ1-5; clone size: once; CDR3 protein: CASSPRLDRVSNQPQHF; CDR3 DNA: TGCGCCAGCAGCCCCAGACTTGACAGGGTTAGCAATCAGCCCCAGCATTTT
V gene: TRBV11-2; D gene: TRBD1; J gene: TRBJ1-2; clone size: -; CDR3 protein: CASSSRPGQVYGYTF; CDR3 DNA: TGTGCCAGCAGCTCTCGACCGGGACAGGTTTATGGCTACACCTTC
V gene: TRBV29-1; D gene: TRBD1; J gene: TRBJ1-4; clone size: -; CDR3 protein: CSASGTGGLDEKLFF; CDR3 DNA: TGCAGCGCCTCTGGGACAGGGGGCTTGGATGAAAAACTGTTTTTT
V gene: TRBV27; D gene: TRBD1; J gene: TRBJ2-7; clone size: -; CDR3 protein: CASSLDRVGEQYF; CDR3 DNA: TGTGCCAGCAGTCTGGACAGGGTAGGTGAGCAGTACTTC
V gene: TRBV7-9; D gene: TRBD1; J gene: TRBJ2-1; clone size: -; CDR3 protein: CASSSPMWGQGVSDEQFF; CDR3 DNA: TGTGCCAGCAGCTCCCCCATGTGGGGACAGGGGGTTAGCGATGAGCAGTTCTTC
V gene: TRBV4-1; D gene: TRBD2; J gene: TRBJ2-3; clone size: -; CDR3 protein: CASSFGGRSPDTQYF; CDR3 DNA: TGCGCCAGTTCCTTTGGCGGGAGGTCCCCAGATACGCAGTATTTT
V gene: TRBV5-1; D gene: -; J gene: TRBJ2-3; clone size: -; CDR3 protein: CASSLQFDTQYF; CDR3 DNA: TGCGCCAGCAGCCTCCAGTTCGATACGCAGTATTTT